This T cell receptor (beta chain) is drawn from a study of vaccination effects on CD4 cells after COVID-19. Study findings and constraints: Clones arising from infection and from vaccination showed marked clonal contraction late after vaccination.

The table came from immunoSEQ multiplex PCR; TCRdb's copy has only in-frame clones and leaves some out. The repertoire includes about 41,000 clones, under 75% of them detected once, and about 28% sits in the top ten. Antigen-specific CD4+ T cell clonotypes were called by their expansion after viral peptide-pool culture in ViraFEST. With 9 to 11 days of culture completed, CD4+ T cells were isolated. The study found no prior SARS-CoV-2 infection in the vaccine recipients, who tested negative for nucleocapsid antibodies. This clone was seen a single time. Its target is unknown. The input for sequencing was CD4+ T cells from PBMCs cultured with HCoV-OC43 spike peptides, taken before COVID-19 vaccination. Noted subset: HCoV-OC43 spike overlapping peptide pool stimulation. This clonotype originated in a human donor who received a COVID-19 vaccine.

CDR3 DNA sequence: TGTGCCAGCAGCTTACGTCCGGGGGGGGAGACCCAGTACTTC. It encodes CASSLRPGGETQYF. This chain connects TRBV5-5 to TRBJ2-5; TRBD2 agrees at 8 bases. Trimming at V came to 2 bases and at J to 5 bases, leaving 5 bases not matched to a gene. CDR1 and CDR2 (germline): SGHKS, YYEKEE (reference sequence). This CDR3 comprises 14 residues.